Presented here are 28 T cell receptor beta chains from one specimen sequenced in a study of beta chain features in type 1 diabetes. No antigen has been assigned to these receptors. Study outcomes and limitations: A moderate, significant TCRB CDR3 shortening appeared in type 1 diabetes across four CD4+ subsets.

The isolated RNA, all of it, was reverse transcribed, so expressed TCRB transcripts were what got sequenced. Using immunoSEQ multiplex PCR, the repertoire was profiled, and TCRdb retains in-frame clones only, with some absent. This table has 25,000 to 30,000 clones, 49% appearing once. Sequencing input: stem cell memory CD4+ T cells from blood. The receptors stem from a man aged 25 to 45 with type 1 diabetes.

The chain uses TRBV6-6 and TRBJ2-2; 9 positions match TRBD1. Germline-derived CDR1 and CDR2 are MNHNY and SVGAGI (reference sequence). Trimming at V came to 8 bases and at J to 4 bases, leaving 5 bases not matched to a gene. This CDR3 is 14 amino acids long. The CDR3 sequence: CASRGQGTTGELFF. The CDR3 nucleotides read TGTGCCAGCCGTGGACAGGGGACCACCGGGGAGCTGTTTTTT.

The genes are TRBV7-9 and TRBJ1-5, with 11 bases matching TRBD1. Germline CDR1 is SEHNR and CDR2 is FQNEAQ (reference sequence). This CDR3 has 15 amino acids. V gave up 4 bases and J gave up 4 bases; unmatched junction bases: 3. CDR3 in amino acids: CASSYGTGGNQPQHF. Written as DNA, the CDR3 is TGTGCCAGCAGCTACGGGACAGGGGGGAATCAGCCCCAGCATTTT.

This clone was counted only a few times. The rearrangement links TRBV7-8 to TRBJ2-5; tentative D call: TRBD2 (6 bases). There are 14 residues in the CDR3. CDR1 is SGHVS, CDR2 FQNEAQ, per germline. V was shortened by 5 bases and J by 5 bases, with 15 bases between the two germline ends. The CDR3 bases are TGTGCCAGCAGCCCGGGGACTCCCCCGGAGACCCAGTACTTC. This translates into CASSPGTPPETQYF.

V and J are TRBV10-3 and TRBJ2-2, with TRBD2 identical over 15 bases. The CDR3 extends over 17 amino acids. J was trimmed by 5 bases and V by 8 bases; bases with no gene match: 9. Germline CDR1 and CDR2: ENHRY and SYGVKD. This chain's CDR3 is CAIGKGLAGGPTGELFF. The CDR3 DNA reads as TGTGCCATCGGTAAAGGACTAGCGGGAGGGCCTACCGGGGAGCTGTTTTTT.

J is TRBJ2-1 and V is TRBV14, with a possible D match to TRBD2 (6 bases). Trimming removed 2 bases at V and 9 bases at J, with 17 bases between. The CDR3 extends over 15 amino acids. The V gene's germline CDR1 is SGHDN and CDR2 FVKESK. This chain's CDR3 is CASSQIGRLGFEQFF. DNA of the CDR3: TGTGCCAGCAGCCAAATTGGGAGACTAGGGTTTGAGCAGTTCTTC. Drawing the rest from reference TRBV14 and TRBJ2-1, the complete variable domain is EAGVTQFPSHSVIEKGQTVTLRCDPISGHDNLYWYRRVMGKEIKFLLHFVKESKQDESGMPNNRFLAERTGGTYSTLKVQPAELEDSGVYFCASSQIGRLGFEQFFGPGTRLTVL.

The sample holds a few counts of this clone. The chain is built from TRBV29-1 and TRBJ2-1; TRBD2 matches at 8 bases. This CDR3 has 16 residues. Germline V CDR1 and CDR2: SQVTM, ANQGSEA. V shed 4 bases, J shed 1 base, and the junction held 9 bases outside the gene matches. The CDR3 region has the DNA TGCAGCGTTGGCCCTGGACTAGCTACTTCCTACAATGAGCAGTTCTTC. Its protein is CSVGPGLATSYNEQFF.

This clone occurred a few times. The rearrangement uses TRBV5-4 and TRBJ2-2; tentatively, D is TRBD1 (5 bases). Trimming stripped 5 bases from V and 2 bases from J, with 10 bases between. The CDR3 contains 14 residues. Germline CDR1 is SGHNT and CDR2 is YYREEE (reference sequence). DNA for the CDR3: TGTGCCAGCAGACGAGACAGAAACACCGGGGAGCTGTTTTTT. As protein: CASRRDRNTGELFF.

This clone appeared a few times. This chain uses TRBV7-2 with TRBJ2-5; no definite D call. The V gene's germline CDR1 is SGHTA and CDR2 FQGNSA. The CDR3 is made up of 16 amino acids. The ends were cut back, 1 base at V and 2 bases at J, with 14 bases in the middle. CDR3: CASSLVARNRQETQYF. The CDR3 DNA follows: TGTGCCAGCAGCTTAGTTGCCAGGAATCGACAAGAGACCCAGTACTTC.

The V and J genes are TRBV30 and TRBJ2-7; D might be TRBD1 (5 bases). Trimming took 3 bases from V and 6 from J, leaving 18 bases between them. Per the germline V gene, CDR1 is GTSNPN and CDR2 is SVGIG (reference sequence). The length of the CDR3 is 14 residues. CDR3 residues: CAWSRTRANSEQYF. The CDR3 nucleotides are TGTGCCTGGAGCCGGACACGTGCCAACAGCGAGCAGTACTTC.

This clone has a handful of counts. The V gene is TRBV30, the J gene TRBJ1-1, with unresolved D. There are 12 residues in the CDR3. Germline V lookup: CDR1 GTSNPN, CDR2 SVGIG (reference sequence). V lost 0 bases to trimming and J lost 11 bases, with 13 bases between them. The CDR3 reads CAWSVAVDYAFF. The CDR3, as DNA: TGTGCCTGGAGTGTAGCAGTGGACTACGCTTTCTTT.

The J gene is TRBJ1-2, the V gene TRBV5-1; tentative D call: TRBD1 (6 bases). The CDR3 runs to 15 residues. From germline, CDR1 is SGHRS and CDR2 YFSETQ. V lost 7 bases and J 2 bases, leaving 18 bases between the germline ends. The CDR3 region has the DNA TGCGCCAGCGGGGATCAGGGGTCCACGAACTATGGCTACACCTTC. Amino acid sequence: CASGDQGSTNYGYTF.

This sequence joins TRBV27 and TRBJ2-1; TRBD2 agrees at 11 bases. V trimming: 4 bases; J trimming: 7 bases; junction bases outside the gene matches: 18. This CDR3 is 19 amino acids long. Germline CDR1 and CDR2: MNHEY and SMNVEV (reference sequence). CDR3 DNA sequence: TGTGCCAGCAGTTCTACCGAACCCTCCACTAGCGGGAGTCCGAATGAGCAGTTCTTC. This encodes CASSSTEPSTSGSPNEQFF.

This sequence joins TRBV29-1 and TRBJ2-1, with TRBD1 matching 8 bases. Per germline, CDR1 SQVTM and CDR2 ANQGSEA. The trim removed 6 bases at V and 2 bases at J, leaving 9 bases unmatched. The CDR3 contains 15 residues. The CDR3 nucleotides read TGCAGCGTCCCTATTGGGACAGGACCCTACAATGAGCAGTTCTTC. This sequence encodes CSVPIGTGPYNEQFF.

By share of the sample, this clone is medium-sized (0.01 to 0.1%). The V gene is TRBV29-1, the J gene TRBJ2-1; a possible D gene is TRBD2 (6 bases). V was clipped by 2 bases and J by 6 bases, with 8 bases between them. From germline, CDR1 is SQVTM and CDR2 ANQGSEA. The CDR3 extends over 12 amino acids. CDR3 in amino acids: CSVEFGGNEQFF. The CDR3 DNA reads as TGCAGCGTTGAATTCGGGGGCAATGAGCAGTTCTTC.

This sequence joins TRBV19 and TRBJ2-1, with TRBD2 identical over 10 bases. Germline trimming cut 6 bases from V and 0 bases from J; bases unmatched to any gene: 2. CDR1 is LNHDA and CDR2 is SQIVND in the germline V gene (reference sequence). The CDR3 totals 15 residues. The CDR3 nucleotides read TGTGCCAGTAGACTAGCGGGGAGCTCCTACAATGAGCAGTTCTTC. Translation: CASRLAGSSYNEQFF.

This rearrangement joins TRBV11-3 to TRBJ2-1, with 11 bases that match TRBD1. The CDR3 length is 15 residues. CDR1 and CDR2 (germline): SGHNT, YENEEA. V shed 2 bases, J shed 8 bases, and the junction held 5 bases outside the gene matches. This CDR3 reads CASSLSGQGAYEQFF. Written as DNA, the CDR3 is TGTGCCAGCAGCTTATCCGGACAGGGGGCCTATGAGCAGTTCTTC.

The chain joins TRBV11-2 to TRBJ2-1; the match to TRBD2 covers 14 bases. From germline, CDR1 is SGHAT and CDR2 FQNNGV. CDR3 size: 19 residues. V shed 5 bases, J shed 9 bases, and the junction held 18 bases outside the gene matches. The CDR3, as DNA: TGTGCCAGCAGCCAACTATCCGGGACTAGCGGGAGTGGGTCTGGTGAGCAGTTCTTC. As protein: CASSQLSGTSGSGSGEQFF.

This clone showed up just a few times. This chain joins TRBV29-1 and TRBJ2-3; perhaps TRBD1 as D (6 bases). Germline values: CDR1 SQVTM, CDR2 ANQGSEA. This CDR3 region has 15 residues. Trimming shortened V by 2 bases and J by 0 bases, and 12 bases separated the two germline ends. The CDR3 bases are TGCAGCGTTGAACTGGGGGCTAGGAGCACAGATACGCAGTATTTT. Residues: CSVELGARSTDTQYF.

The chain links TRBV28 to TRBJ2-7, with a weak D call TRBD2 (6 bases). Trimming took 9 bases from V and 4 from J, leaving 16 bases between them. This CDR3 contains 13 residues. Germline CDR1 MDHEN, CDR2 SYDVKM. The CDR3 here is CASKGAGKYEQYF. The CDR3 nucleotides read TGTGCCAGTAAAGGGGCGGGGAAATACGAGCAGTACTTC.

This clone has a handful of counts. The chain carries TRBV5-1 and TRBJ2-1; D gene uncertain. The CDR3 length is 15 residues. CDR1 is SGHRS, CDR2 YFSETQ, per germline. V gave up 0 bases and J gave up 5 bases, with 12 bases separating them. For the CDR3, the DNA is TGCGCCAGCAGCTTGGCCCCTGGCAGGAACAATGAGCAGTTCTTC. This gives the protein CASSLAPGRNNEQFF. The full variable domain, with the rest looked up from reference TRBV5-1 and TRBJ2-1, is KAGVTQTPRYLIKTRGQQVTLSCSPISGHRSVSWYQQTPGQGLQFLFEYFSETQRNKGNFPGRFSGRQFSNSRSEMNVSTLELGDSALYLCASSLAPGRNNEQFFGPGTRLTVL.

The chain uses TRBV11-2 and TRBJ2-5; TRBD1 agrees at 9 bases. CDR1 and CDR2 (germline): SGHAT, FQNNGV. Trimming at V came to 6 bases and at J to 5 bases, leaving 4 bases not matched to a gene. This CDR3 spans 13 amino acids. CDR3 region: CASRQGAAETQYF. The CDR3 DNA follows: TGTGCCAGCAGACAGGGGGCGGCCGAGACCCAGTACTTC. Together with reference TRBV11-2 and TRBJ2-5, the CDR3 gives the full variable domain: EAGVAQSPRYKIIEKRQSVAFWCNPISGHATLYWYQQILGQGPKLLIQFQNNGVVDDSQLPKDRFSAERLKGVDSTLKIQPAKLEDSAVYLCASRQGAAETQYFGPGTRLLVL.

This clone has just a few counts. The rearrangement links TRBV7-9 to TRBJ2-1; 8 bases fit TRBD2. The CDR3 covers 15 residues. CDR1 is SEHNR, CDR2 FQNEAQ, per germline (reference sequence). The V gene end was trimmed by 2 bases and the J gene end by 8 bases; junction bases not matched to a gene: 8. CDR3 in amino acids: CASSLIGRAGHEQFF. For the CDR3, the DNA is TGTGCCAGCAGCTTAATCGGGAGGGCCGGCCATGAGCAGTTCTTC.

The CDR3 DNA reads TGTGCCGGGACAGGTTCTAACTATGGCTACACCTTC. It is translated as CAGTGSNYGYTF. This rearrangement joins TRBV6-6 to TRBJ1-2; TRBD1 matches 8 bases. CDR3 length: 12 amino acids. Germline V gives CDR1 MNHNY, CDR2 SVGAGI (reference sequence). With 11 bases clipped from V and 0 bases from J, the junction kept 2 bases outside the gene matches.

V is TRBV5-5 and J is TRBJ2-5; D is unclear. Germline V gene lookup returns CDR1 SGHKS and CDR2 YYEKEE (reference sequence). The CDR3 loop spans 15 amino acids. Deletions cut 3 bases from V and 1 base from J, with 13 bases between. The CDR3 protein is CASSSIKQIQETQYF. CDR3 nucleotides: TGTGCCAGCAGCTCGATAAAACAGATCCAAGAGACCCAGTACTTC.

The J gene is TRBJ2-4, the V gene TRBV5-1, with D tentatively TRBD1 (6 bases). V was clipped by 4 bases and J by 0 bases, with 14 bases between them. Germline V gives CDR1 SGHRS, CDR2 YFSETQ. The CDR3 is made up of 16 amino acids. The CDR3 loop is CASSPYRVLAKNIQYF. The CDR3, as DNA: TGCGCCAGCAGCCCGTACAGGGTCCTAGCCAAAAACATTCAGTACTTC.

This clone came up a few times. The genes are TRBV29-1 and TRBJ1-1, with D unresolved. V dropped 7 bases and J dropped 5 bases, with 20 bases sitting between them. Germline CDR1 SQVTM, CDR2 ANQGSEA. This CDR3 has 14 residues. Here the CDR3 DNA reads TGCAGCGCCACCAGAGGAGTTGGGTTTACTGAAGCTTTCTTT. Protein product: CSATRGVGFTEAFF.

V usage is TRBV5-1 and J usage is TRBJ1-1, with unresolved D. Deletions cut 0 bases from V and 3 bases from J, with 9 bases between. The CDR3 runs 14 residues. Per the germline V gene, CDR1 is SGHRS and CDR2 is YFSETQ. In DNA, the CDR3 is TGCGCCAGCAGCTTGGATTCGAGGTACACTGAAGCTTTCTTT. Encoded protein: CASSLDSRYTEAFF. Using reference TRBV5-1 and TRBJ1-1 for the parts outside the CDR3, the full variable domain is KAGVTQTPRYLIKTRGQQVTLSCSPISGHRSVSWYQQTPGQGLQFLFEYFSETQRNKGNFPGRFSGRQFSNSRSEMNVSTLELGDSALYLCASSLDSRYTEAFFGQGTRLTVV.

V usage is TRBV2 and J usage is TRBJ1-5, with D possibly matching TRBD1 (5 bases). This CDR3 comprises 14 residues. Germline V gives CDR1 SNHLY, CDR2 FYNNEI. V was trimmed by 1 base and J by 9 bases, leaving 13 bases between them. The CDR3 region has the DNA TGTGCCAGCAGTGAAGTGGCAGGGTTAGGGCCCCAGCATTTT. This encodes CASSEVAGLGPQHF.